The clone carrying this TCR beta chain was observed a handful of times. Its cognate antigen is unknown. These data come from a study of cytomegalovirus exposure and HLA in healthy donors. General observations from the study: Sequencing likely produced, as an artifact, a cluster of highly shared sequence variants. Productive status was seen about 90% or about 30% of the time for most TCR beta V segments in an earlier analysis. Analysis performed later found 16,951 TCR beta sequences associated with HLA alleles at 0.05 false discovery rate.

Donors had nominal health at sampling but likely had unrecorded immune exposures. Primers for the PCR totalled 60 Vbeta and 13 Jbeta. Sequencing was performed with immunoSEQ multiplex PCR; in TCRdb, only in-frame clones are kept and a portion is missing. The sample lists about 120,000 clones; under 80% were seen once. Germline CDR1 and CDR2: MDHEN and SYDVKM. The CDR3 totals 14 residues. Trimming shortened V by 5 bases and J by 6 bases, and 15 bases separated the two germline ends. Sequencing input: PBMCs. This chain links TRBV28 with TRBJ2-3, with a tentative D call TRBD2 (6 bases). The receptor's source is a man in his sixties in good health and CMV-seropositive. CDR3 region: CASSPAGAGDTQYF. CDR3 bases: TGTGCCAGCAGTCCAGCGGGCGCTGGGGATACGCAGTATTTT.